This T cell receptor beta chain originates from a study of T cell responses to AZD1222 COVID-19 vaccine. Overall study results and limits: Across the whole spike, CD4 TCRs peaked at regions 160-218 and 743-854. The peak T cell response came first, and repertoires were sampled only after it. Increased Spike-specific TCR breadth and depth were observed after two AZD1222 doses.

Both about-4-week and about-12-week second-dose recipients were combined. Profiling relied on immunoSEQ multiplex PCR, and the TCRdb table lists in-frame clones only, not all of them. The sample includes around 120,000 clones, 87% of them seen just once. Germline CDR1 reads SGHVS; CDR2 reads FQNEAQ. This CDR3 region has 15 residues. Trimming removed 1 base from V and 3 bases from J, with 12 bases in between. Note on this clone: Its antigen remains unknown.

Sample: peripheral blood, taken 28 days after the second AZD1222 dose. The chain couples TRBV7-8 to TRBJ1-2, with D perhaps TRBD1 (5 bases). This clonotype originated in an adult who received the AZD1222 COVID-19 vaccine. DNA of the CDR3: TGTGCCAGCAGCTTAGGGACAATTCCACACTATGGCTACACCTTC. Its protein is CASSLGTIPHYGYTF. The full variable domain, rest sourced from reference TRBV7-8 and TRBJ1-2, is GAGVSQSPRYKVAKRGQDVALRCDPISGHVSLFWYQQALGQGPEFLTYFQNEAQLDKSGLPSDRFFAERPEGSVSTLKIQRTQQEDSAVYLCASSLGTIPHYGYTFGSGTRLTVV.